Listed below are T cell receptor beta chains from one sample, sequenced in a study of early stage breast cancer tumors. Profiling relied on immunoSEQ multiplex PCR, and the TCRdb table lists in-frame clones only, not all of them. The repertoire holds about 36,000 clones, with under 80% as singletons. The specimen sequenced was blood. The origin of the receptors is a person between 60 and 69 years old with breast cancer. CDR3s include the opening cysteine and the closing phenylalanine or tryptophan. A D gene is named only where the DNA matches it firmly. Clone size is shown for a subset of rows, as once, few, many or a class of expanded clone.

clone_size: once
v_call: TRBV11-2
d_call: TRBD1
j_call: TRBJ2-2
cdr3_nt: TGTGCCAGCAGCTCCTACAGGGGGCATTATCGCACCGGGGAGCTGTTTTTT
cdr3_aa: CASSSYRGHYRTGELFF

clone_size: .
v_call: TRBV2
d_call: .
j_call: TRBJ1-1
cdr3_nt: TGTGCCAGCAAAGGGGTGACAGGAAGAGCTTTCTTT
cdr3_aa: CASKGVTGRAFF

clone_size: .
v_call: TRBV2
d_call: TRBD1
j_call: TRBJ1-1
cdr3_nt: TGTGCCAGCAGTATCTACAGGGGACCCACTGAAGCTTTCTTT
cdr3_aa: CASSIYRGPTEAFF

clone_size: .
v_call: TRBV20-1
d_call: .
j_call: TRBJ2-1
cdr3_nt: TGCAGTGCTCTTGACCGCAATGAGCAGTTCTTC
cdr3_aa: CSALDRNEQFF

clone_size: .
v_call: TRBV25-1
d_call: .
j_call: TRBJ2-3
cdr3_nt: TGTGCCAGCAGTGAATTCTACGGACGAGCCACAGATACGCAGTATTTT
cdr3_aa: CASSEFYGRATDTQYF

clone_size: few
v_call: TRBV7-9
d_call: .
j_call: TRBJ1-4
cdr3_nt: TGTGCCAGCAGCTTGTTGGGGGCGGGGGAAAAACTGTTTTTT
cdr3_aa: CASSLLGAGEKLFF

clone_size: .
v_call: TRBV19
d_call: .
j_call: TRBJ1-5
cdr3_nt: TGTGCCAGTAGTATCGGGTTTGGGGGGGCCAGGGGCAATCAGCCCCAGCATTTT
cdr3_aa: CASSIGFGGARGNQPQHF

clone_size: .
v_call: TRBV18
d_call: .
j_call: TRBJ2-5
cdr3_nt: TGTGCCAGCTCACCGACGGGTTCTTGGGGAGAGACCCAGTACTTC
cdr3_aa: CASSPTGSWGETQYF

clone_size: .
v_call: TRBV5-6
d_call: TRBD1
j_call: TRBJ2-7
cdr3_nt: TGTGCCAGCAGTCCTAGGACAGGGATCGCCTACGAGCAGTACTTC
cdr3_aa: CASSPRTGIAYEQYF

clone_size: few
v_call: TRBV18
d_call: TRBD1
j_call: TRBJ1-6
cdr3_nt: TGTGCCAGCTCACCACCACAGGGGGCCGGTTCACCCCTCCACTTT
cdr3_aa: CASSPPQGAGSPLHF